Following are 26 T cell receptor beta chains from one sample sequenced in a study of shared clonotypes between healthy human individuals. TCRdb keeps only in-frame clones here, not all; method: immunoSEQ multiplex PCR. The data hold hundreds of thousands of clones, with 60% to 80% observed a single time. The sample taken for sequencing was memory CD4+ T cells sorted from blood. The subset is: CD45RA-negative fraction. The receptors derive from a young woman in good health.

This rearrangement joins TRBV5-8 to TRBJ2-1, with D tentatively TRBD2 (6 bases). V lost 4 bases, J lost 0 bases, and 11 bases lay in between. This CDR3 contains 15 residues. CDR1 is SGHTS and CDR2 is YDEGEE in the germline V gene. The CDR3: CASSPEGNSYNEQFF. The CDR3 DNA reads TGTGCCAGCAGCCCGGAGGGTAACTCCTACAATGAGCAGTTCTTC. Full variable domain (missing parts from reference TRBV5-8 and TRBJ2-1): EAGVTQSPTHLIKTRGQQATLRCSPISGHTSVYWYQQALGLGLQFLLWYDEGEERNRGNFPPRFSGRQFPNYSSELNVNALELEDSALYLCASSPEGNSYNEQFFGPGTRLTVL.

J is TRBJ1-5 and V is TRBV30; D call uncertain. Germline V gene sequence: CDR1 GTSNPN, CDR2 SVGIG (reference sequence). V dropped 1 base and J dropped 2 bases, with 9 bases sitting between them. The CDR3 loop spans 14 amino acids. CDR3 bases: TGTGCCTGGAGTGCCAATAGGGGCAATCAGCCCCAGCATTTT. Encoded protein: CAWSANRGNQPQHF.

This CDR3 reads CASSKREAYEQYF. CDR3 coding DNA: TGTGCCAGCTCTAAGAGGGAAGCCTACGAGCAGTACTTC. The gene calls are TRBV27 and TRBJ2-7, with a possible D match to TRBD2 (5 bases). V was clipped by 8 bases and J by 2 bases, with 13 bases between them. CDR1 MNHEY and CDR2 SMNVEV come from the germline V gene (reference sequence). The CDR3 consists of 13 residues.

The chain carries TRBV5-1 and TRBJ2-3; no clear D. Germline V gene sequence: CDR1 SGHRS, CDR2 YFSETQ. CDR3 size: 14 residues. V gave up 0 bases and J gave up 2 bases, with 7 bases separating them. The CDR3 reads CASSLEPNTDTQYF. The CDR3 DNA sequence: TGCGCCAGCAGCTTGGAACCAAACACAGATACGCAGTATTTT.

V usage is TRBV19 and J usage is TRBJ2-2; a possible D gene is TRBD2 (5 bases). The germline V gene encodes CDR1 LNHDA and CDR2 SQIVND (reference sequence). V was shortened by 5 bases and J by 6 bases, with 10 bases between the two germline ends. The CDR3 totals 13 residues. CDR3 region: CASSRNGAGELFF. The DNA for the CDR3 is TGTGCCAGTAGTCGGAACGGGGCCGGGGAGCTGTTTTTT.

The gene calls are TRBV27 and TRBJ1-1; D is ambiguous. The germline V gene encodes CDR1 MNHEY and CDR2 SMNVEV (reference sequence). V was pared by 1 base and J by 1 base, with 10 bases between. The CDR3 length is 15 residues. The chain's CDR3 is CASSLWGLTNTEAFF. DNA for the CDR3: TGTGCCAGCAGTTTATGGGGTCTGACGAACACTGAAGCTTTCTTT.

The chain is built from TRBV28 and TRBJ1-5, with D unclear. The CDR3 loop spans 19 amino acids. Germline CDR1 is MDHEN and CDR2 is SYDVKM. The V gene lost 5 bases and the J gene lost 1 base, with 24 bases spanning the gap. The CDR3 here is CASSLVLLRGPLSNQPQHF. In nucleotides, the CDR3 is TGTGCCAGCAGTCTAGTTTTGTTGCGCGGGCCGTTAAGCAATCAGCCCCAGCATTTT.

This chain uses TRBV20-1 with TRBJ2-5, with no clear D. Germline V gene data show CDR1 as DFQATT and CDR2 as SNEGSKA (reference sequence). The CDR3 loop spans 10 amino acids. CDR3 coding DNA: TGCAGCTACGAGGCGGAGACCCAGTACTTC. Protein: CSYEAETQYF.

This chain connects TRBV7-6 to TRBJ2-1; unclear D gene. CDR3 length: 14 residues. Trimming left V 5 bases short and J 9 bases short, with 17 bases between. CDR1 SGHVS and CDR2 FNYEAQ come from the germline V gene. The CDR3 spells CASSPNPPLPEQFF. CDR3 in DNA: TGTGCCAGCAGCCCGAATCCCCCGTTACCTGAGCAGTTCTTC.

As concerns this clone: Distinct nucleotide sequences in the sample also encode this CDR3. The CDR3 region is CASSFYTGELFF. DNA of the CDR3: TGTGCCAGCAGCTTTTACACCGGGGAGCTGTTTTTT. The chain is built from TRBV7-2 and TRBJ2-2; D uncertain. The V gene lost 3 bases and the J gene lost 3 bases, with 2 bases spanning the gap. CDR1 SGHTA and CDR2 FQGNSA come from the germline V gene. The CDR3 runs 12 residues.

This chain links TRBV28 with TRBJ2-7; D may be TRBD1 (5 bases). The CDR3 is 12 residues long. Per the germline V gene, CDR1 is MDHEN and CDR2 is SYDVKM. Trimming stripped 5 bases from V and 3 bases from J, with 8 bases between. In DNA, the CDR3 is TGTGCCAGCAGTAGGGGAAACTACGAGCAGTACTTC. As protein: CASSRGNYEQYF.

This clone was observed a few times. The chain has TRBV11-2 and TRBJ2-7; D is possibly TRBD2 (5 bases). V was shortened by 3 bases and J by 3 bases, with 15 bases between the two germline ends. The V gene's germline CDR1 is SGHAT and CDR2 FQNNGV. The CDR3 length is 15 residues. DNA for the CDR3: TGTGCCAGCAGCTTGGGGTGGCGGGCCCTCTACGAGCAGTACTTC. It is translated as CASSLGWRALYEQYF. Full variable domain (remainder filled in from reference TRBV11-2 and TRBJ2-7): EAGVAQSPRYKIIEKRQSVAFWCNPISGHATLYWYQQILGQGPKLLIQFQNNGVVDDSQLPKDRFSAERLKGVDSTLKIQPAKLEDSAVYLCASSLGWRALYEQYFGPGTRLTVT.

This clone appeared many times. The chain uses TRBV7-7 and TRBJ2-5; D is undetermined. From germline, CDR1 is SSHAT and CDR2 FNYEAQ (reference sequence). The CDR3 loop spans 16 amino acids. Trimming took off 1 base at V and 0 bases at J, with 12 bases between the two ends. The chain's CDR3 is CASSLGIQTYQETQYF. DNA of the CDR3: TGTGCCAGCAGCTTAGGTATACAGACGTACCAAGAGACCCAGTACTTC.

The V call is TRBV7-2, the J call TRBJ2-2; D might be TRBD2 (6 bases). V was cut by 3 bases and J by 4 bases, with 12 bases left in between. Germline CDR1 and CDR2: SGHTA and FQGNSA. The CDR3 has 15 amino acids. CDR3 loop: CASSFRDLITGELFF. In nucleotides, the CDR3 is TGTGCCAGCAGCTTCCGGGACTTAATCACCGGGGAGCTGTTTTTT.

The chain links TRBV2 to TRBJ2-3, with D tentatively TRBD2 (5 bases). Germline V lookup: CDR1 SNHLY, CDR2 FYNNEI. CDR3 length: 15 residues. The V end was cut by 2 bases, the J end by 2 bases, with 11 bases between. The CDR3 loop is CASSEPGVPTDTQYF. The CDR3 region has the DNA TGTGCCAGCAGTGAACCCGGGGTACCCACAGATACGCAGTATTTT. Together with reference TRBV2 and TRBJ2-3, the CDR3 gives the full variable domain: EPEVTQTPSHQVTQMGQEVILRCVPISNHLYFYWYRQILGQKVEFLVSFYNNEISEKSEIFDDQFSVERPDGSNFTLKIRSTKLEDSAMYFCASSEPGVPTDTQYFGPGTRLTVL.

This clone is a singleton in its sample. This chain connects TRBV2 to TRBJ2-5, with TRBD2 identical over 15 bases. Germline trimming cut 4 bases from V and 2 bases from J; bases unmatched to any gene: 5. Germline CDR1 is SNHLY and CDR2 is FYNNEI. This CDR3 is 17 amino acids long. The CDR3 protein is CASSAGLAGGIQETQYF. CDR3 nucleotides: TGTGCCAGCAGTGCGGGACTAGCGGGAGGAATTCAAGAGACCCAGTACTTC.

This clone was seen at least ten times. The chain couples TRBV7-3 to TRBJ2-1; TRBD1 or TRBD2 may be the D gene (7 bases each). The CDR3 has 14 amino acids. V lost 4 bases and J 10 bases, leaving 17 bases between the germline ends. Germline V gene lookup returns CDR1 SGHTA and CDR2 FQGTGA. Here the CDR3 reads CASSSQGLAEEQFF. The CDR3 DNA reads as TGTGCCAGCAGCTCACAGGGGCTAGCGGAAGAGCAGTTCTTC.

This sequence joins TRBV27 and TRBJ2-2; TRBD1 might be the D (6 bases). This CDR3 has 14 amino acids. Deletions cut 0 bases from V and 6 bases from J, with 8 bases between. Per the germline V gene, CDR1 is MNHEY and CDR2 is SMNVEV (reference sequence). The CDR3 sequence is CASSLSRGSGELFF. In nucleotides, the CDR3 is TGTGCCAGCAGTTTATCGAGGGGGTCCGGGGAGCTGTTTTTT.

This chain connects TRBV6-1 to TRBJ2-6; 9 bases are shared with TRBD1. The CDR3 consists of 15 residues. The trim removed 6 bases at V and 3 bases at J, leaving 3 bases unmatched. CDR1 and CDR2 (germline): MNHNS, SASEGT. DNA of the CDR3: TGTGCCAGCAGCGGACAGGGGATTGGGGCCAACGTCCTGACTTTC. Translated: CASSGQGIGANVLTF.

This clone was recorded only once. The chain combines TRBV7-9 with TRBJ2-1; possibly TRBD2 for D (5 bases). Germline-derived CDR1 and CDR2 are SEHNR and FQNEAQ (reference sequence). V was trimmed by 7 bases and J by 5 bases, leaving 15 bases between them. The CDR3 length is 14 residues. The CDR3 reads CASIGAALHNEQFF. In DNA form, the CDR3 reads TGTGCCAGCATCGGAGCGGCCCTTCACAATGAGCAGTTCTTC.

The chain couples TRBV19 to TRBJ2-5, with D perhaps TRBD1 or TRBD2 (5 bases each). The CDR3 runs 11 residues. V was pared by 5 bases and J by 9 bases, with 10 bases between. The germline gives CDR1 LNHDA, CDR2 SQIVND (reference sequence). The CDR3 loop is CASSVMGAQYF. CDR3 in DNA: TGTGCCAGTAGTGTGATGGGGGCCCAGTACTTC. Variable domain in full (rest from reference TRBV19 and TRBJ2-5): DGGITQSPKYLFRKEGQNVTLSCEQNLNHDAMYWYRQDPGQGLRLIYYSQIVNDFQKGDIAEGYSVSREKKESFPLTVTSAQKNPTAFYLCASSVMGAQYFGPGTRLLVL.

This clone turned up a few times. The sample holds other DNA sequences that translate to the same CDR3. This chain links TRBV5-1 with TRBJ2-1; D possibly corresponds to TRBD1 (5 bases). The germline V gene has CDR1 SGHRS and CDR2 YFSETQ. V dropped 4 bases and J dropped 0 bases, with 11 bases sitting between them. CDR3 length: 15 amino acids. The CDR3 sequence: CASSRDSSSYNEQFF. The CDR3 DNA sequence: TGCGCCAGCAGCCGCGACAGTAGCTCCTACAATGAGCAGTTCTTC.

V usage is TRBV28 and J usage is TRBJ1-3, with D unresolved. Germline CDR1 and CDR2: MDHEN and SYDVKM. Between the trimmed V and J ends, which lost 7 bases and 4 bases, there was a span of 11 bases. This CDR3 comprises 13 residues. CDR3 protein: CASIVPQGNTIYF. CDR3 bases: TGTGCCAGCATAGTCCCCCAAGGAAACACCATATATTTT.

This sequence joins TRBV2 and TRBJ2-1, with TRBD2 matching 7 bases. V was pared by 6 bases and J by 5 bases, with 4 bases of the junction left unmatched. The germline CDR1 and CDR2 sequences are SNHLY and FYNNEI. This CDR3 has 13 residues. For the CDR3, the DNA is TGTGCCAGCAGCCTAGCGGTACACAATGAGCAGTTCTTC. It translates to CASSLAVHNEQFF.

This clone was detected a few times. The chain uses TRBV30 and TRBJ1-2; unclear D gene. The CDR3 length is 12 residues. Germline CDR1 and CDR2: GTSNPN and SVGIG (reference sequence). The ends were cut back, 2 bases at V and 7 bases at J, with 11 bases in the middle. In DNA form, the CDR3 reads TGTGCCTGGAGTCTCACGGCCACTGGCTACACCTTC. It is translated as CAWSLTATGYTF.

This chain links TRBV4-1 with TRBJ2-7; TRBD2 is a possible D gene (6 bases). Germline V lookup: CDR1 MGHRA, CDR2 YSYEKL. The CDR3 covers 17 residues. V was clipped by 4 bases and J by 1 base, with 20 bases between them. The CDR3 sequence: CASSLGLSLAPSYEQYF. Written as DNA, the CDR3 is TGCGCCAGCAGCCTGGGTCTGAGTCTAGCGCCGTCCTACGAGCAGTACTTC.